These 26 T cell receptor beta chains came from one sample sequenced in a study of blood T cell repertoires in COVID-19. Profiled with immunoSEQ multiplex PCR; TCRdb holds only in-frame clones, not every one. The sample includes approximately 86,000 clones, about 89% of them seen just once. Sequenced sample: peripheral blood. These receptors all come from a man aged 45 to 65 with acute or convalescent COVID-19.

For the CDR3, the DNA is TGTGCCAGTAGTATGGGTCACGGCGGGAACACTGAAGCTTTCTTT. It yields the protein CASSMGHGGNTEAFF. The gene calls are TRBV19 and TRBJ1-1, with no clear D. Germline CDR1 LNHDA, CDR2 SQIVND (reference sequence). This CDR3 is built from 15 residues. V gave up 3 bases and J gave up 1 base, with 12 bases separating them.

Here the CDR3 DNA reads TGTGCCAGCAGCCAAGAAAGGCTCGAGGGTAAAGAGACCCAGTACTTC. Protein: CASSQERLEGKETQYF. This chain links TRBV4-2 with TRBJ2-5, with D maybe TRBD2 (5 bases). The V end was cut by 0 bases, the J end by 3 bases, with 14 bases between. CDR1 LGHNA and CDR2 YNFKEQ come from the germline V gene. This CDR3 comprises 16 residues.

The CDR3 nucleotides are TGTGCCAGCAGTCCCCGCGGGACAGAGCATAATTCACCCCTCCACTTT. As protein: CASSPRGTEHNSPLHF. J is TRBJ1-6 and V is TRBV27, with 7 bases fitting TRBD1. This CDR3 comprises 16 residues. The V segment lost 5 bases and the J segment 5 bases; nucleotides outside the gene matches: 9. The germline gives CDR1 MNHEY, CDR2 SMNVEV (reference sequence).

The V and J genes are TRBV5-4 and TRBJ2-3; 7 nucleotides align to TRBD2. V trimming: 5 bases; J trimming: 2 bases; junction bases outside the gene matches: 5. Looked up from germline, CDR1 is SGHNT and CDR2 is YYREEE (reference sequence). There are 14 residues in the CDR3. CDR3 nucleotide sequence: TGTGCCAGCAGTCTCCGGGGGGTCACAGATACGCAGTATTTT. This codes for CASSLRGVTDTQYF.

The chain combines TRBV5-8 with TRBJ1-5, with D maybe TRBD1 (5 bases). The CDR3 spans 14 residues. The V gene's germline CDR1 is SGHTS and CDR2 YDEGEE. Trimming cost V 4 bases and J 5 bases, with 13 bases left between them. The CDR3 nucleotides read TGTGCCAGCAGCGAGCCGGGGGGGTATCAGCCCCAGCATTTT. Translating gives CASSEPGGYQPQHF.

The gene calls are TRBV10-1 and TRBJ1-2, with a weak D call TRBD1 (5 bases). Germline CDR1 reads WNHNN; CDR2 reads SYGVQD (reference sequence). CDR3 length: 14 residues. Trimming left V 5 bases short and J 4 bases short, with 14 bases between. CDR3 sequence (DNA): TGCGCCAGCAGTCTATCTTGGAGGGGCTATGGCTACACCTTC. Encoded protein: CASSLSWRGYGYTF.

This clone was seen a single time. The chain couples TRBV6-5 to TRBJ1-3, with a possible D match to TRBD1 (5 bases). The V gene's germline CDR1 is MNHEY and CDR2 SVGAGI. CDR3 size: 15 residues. Trimming cost V 4 bases and J 0 bases, with 10 bases left between them. CDR3 sequence: CASSSKGVSGNTIYF. CDR3 DNA: TGTGCCAGCAGTTCTAAAGGGGTCTCTGGAAACACCATATATTTT.

The CDR3 reads CATSRDLAGDDYGYTF. The CDR3 bases are TGTGCCACCAGCAGAGATCTGGCAGGGGACGACTATGGCTACACCTTC. This chain connects TRBV15 to TRBJ1-2; the D gene is possibly TRBD1 (6 bases). This CDR3 has 16 amino acids. Per the germline V gene, CDR1 is LNHNV and CDR2 is YYDKDF (reference sequence). With 0 bases removed from V and 3 bases from J, the gap between germline ends came to 14 bases. The full variable domain, with the rest looked up from reference TRBV15 and TRBJ1-2, is DAMVIQNPRYQVTQFGKPVTLSCSQTLNHNVMYWYQQKSSQAPKLLFHYYDKDFNNEADTPDNFQSRRPNTSFCFLDIRSPGLGDTAMYLCATSRDLAGDDYGYTFGSGTRLTVV.

The chain joins TRBV12-3 or TRBV12-4 to TRBJ1-2, with 9 bases identical to TRBD1. The CDR3 extends over 13 amino acids. V was pared by 5 bases and J by 7 bases, with 5 bases of the junction left unmatched. The CDR3 bases are TGTGCCAGCAGTGGGTTACAGGGGGCTGGCTACACCTTC. Its protein is CASSGLQGAGYTF.

The chain employs TRBV28 and TRBJ1-1; D gene unclear. V was shortened by 2 bases and J by 11 bases, with 15 bases between the two germline ends. Germline CDR1 and CDR2: MDHEN and SYDVKM. This CDR3 has 13 amino acids. CDR3 loop: CASSLGLGGVAFF. In nucleotides, the CDR3 is TGTGCCAGCAGTTTAGGGTTAGGCGGCGTGGCTTTCTTT.

The chain employs TRBV6-2 or TRBV6-3 and TRBJ2-7, with 8 nucleotides matching TRBD1. Germline V gene sequence: CDR1 MNHEY, CDR2 SVGEGT. This CDR3 is built from 15 residues. With 2 bases clipped from V and 5 bases from J, the junction kept 8 bases outside the gene matches. CDR3 sequence reads: CASSYRRQGNNEQYF. The CDR3 coding sequence is TGTGCCAGCAGTTACCGGCGACAGGGGAACAACGAGCAGTACTTC.

V is TRBV7-2 and J is TRBJ2-4; D is unresolved. The CDR3 is 14 residues long. V lost 0 bases to trimming and J lost 9 bases, with 12 bases between them. Germline assignment: CDR1 SGHTA and CDR2 FQGNSA. CDR3 in amino acids: CASSLAGSHGIQYF. Here the CDR3 DNA reads TGTGCCAGCAGCTTAGCGGGCAGCCACGGCATTCAGTACTTC. Together with reference TRBV7-2 and TRBJ2-4, the CDR3 gives the full variable domain: GAGVSQSPSNKVTEKGKDVELRCDPISGHTALYWYRQSLGQGLEFLIYFQGNSAPDKSGLPSDRFSAERTGGSVSTLTIQRTQQEDSAVYLCASSLAGSHGIQYFGAGTRLSVL.

The gene calls are TRBV6-5 and TRBJ2-5; D gene unclear. The CDR3 sequence is 15 residues long. Germline V CDR1 and CDR2: MNHEY, SVGAGI. V was trimmed by 5 bases and J by 1 base, leaving 14 bases between them. The CDR3 protein is CASSPTDKSQETQYF. The CDR3 DNA reads TGTGCCAGCAGTCCCACCGACAAATCCCAAGAGACCCAGTACTTC.

J is TRBJ2-3 and V is TRBV5-1; 7 nucleotides align to TRBD2. CDR3 length: 15 amino acids. V was clipped by 7 bases and J by 2 bases; unmatched bases: 10. Germline CDR1 SGHRS, CDR2 YFSETQ. The CDR3 coding sequence is TGCGCCAGCGGGGGGGTGACCCGGGACACAGATACGCAGTATTTT. Residues: CASGGVTRDTDTQYF.

The chain combines TRBV3-1 (or the pseudogene TRBV3-2) with TRBJ1-6, with 7 bases lining up with TRBD1. Trimming cost V 3 bases and J 9 bases; bases outside gene matches: 14. This CDR3 region has 17 residues. CDR1 is LGHDT, CDR2 YNNKEL, per germline (reference sequence). The CDR3 region has the DNA TGTGCCAGCAGCCATTTGGAGATAGGGGGCTGGGGTTCACCCCTCCACTTT. Residues: CASSHLEIGGWGSPLHF.

V is TRBV7-2 and J is TRBJ2-7, with a possible D match to TRBD1 (5 bases). The germline V gene encodes CDR1 SGHTA and CDR2 FQGNSA. This CDR3 contains 15 residues. V was shortened by 1 base and J by 2 bases, with 12 bases between the two germline ends. The CDR3 loop reads CASSLGADTTYEQYF. The CDR3 DNA sequence: TGTGCCAGCAGCTTAGGGGCGGACACTACCTACGAGCAGTACTTC.

The chain is built from TRBV6-5 and TRBJ1-1, with 8 bases that match TRBD1. There are 13 residues in the CDR3. The junction had 4 bases not matched to a gene; V was cut back by 6 bases and J by 4 bases. Germline CDR1 reads MNHEY; CDR2 reads SVGAGI. The CDR3 DNA reads as TGTGCCAGCAGGGACAGGGCATTCACTGAAGCTTTCTTT. Translating it yields CASRDRAFTEAFF.

The CDR3 is CASGRSGNTEAFF. In DNA, the CDR3 is TGTGCCAGCGGGCGAAGTGGGAACACTGAAGCTTTCTTT. The rearrangement uses TRBV12-3 or TRBV12-4 and TRBJ1-1; D gene uncertain. Trimming removed 8 bases at V and 1 base at J, with 11 bases between. This CDR3 is built from 13 residues.

CDR3 nucleotides: TGTGCCAGCAGCGGGCGGGCCACAGGGATTGACACTGAAGCTTTCTTT. It translates to CASSGRATGIDTEAFF. This chain uses TRBV5-4 with TRBJ1-1; D possibly corresponds to TRBD1 (6 bases). The CDR3 runs to 16 residues. The V end was cut by 4 bases, the J end by 3 bases, with 19 bases between. CDR1 SGHNT and CDR2 YYREEE come from the germline V gene (reference sequence).

V is TRBV30 and J is TRBJ1-2; D is uncertain. The germline V gene encodes CDR1 GTSNPN and CDR2 SVGIG (reference sequence). Trimming removed 0 bases at V and 4 bases at J, with 3 bases between. This CDR3 spans 11 amino acids. The CDR3 loop reads CAWSVSYGYTF. The DNA of the CDR3 is TGTGCCTGGAGTGTTAGCTATGGCTACACCTTC.

V and J are TRBV5-1 and TRBJ2-1; 7 positions agree with TRBD2. V shed 6 bases, J shed 3 bases, and the junction held 9 bases outside the gene matches. The CDR3 runs 15 residues. Germline-derived CDR1 and CDR2 are SGHRS and YFSETQ. CDR3 in amino acids: CASTAWGGNYNEQFF. In DNA form, the CDR3 reads TGCGCCAGCACCGCCTGGGGGGGGAACTACAATGAGCAGTTCTTC.

The chain recombines TRBV30 with TRBJ2-5; 8 bases map to TRBD2. Losses at the gene ends were 1 base for V and 1 base for J; bases not matched to a gene: 5. The CDR3 has 15 residues. The germline gives CDR1 GTSNPN, CDR2 SVGIG (reference sequence). CDR3 protein: CAWSGGLGSQETQYF. DNA for the CDR3: TGTGCCTGGAGTGGGGGACTAGGGTCCCAAGAGACCCAGTACTTC.

This rearrangement joins TRBV5-1 to TRBJ1-2; 10 bases are shared with TRBD1. J was trimmed by 8 bases and V by 1 base; bases with no gene match: 14. This CDR3 is built from 17 residues. Per the germline V gene, CDR1 is SGHRS and CDR2 is YFSETQ. CDR3 DNA: TGCGCCAGCAGCTTGTACGGGACAGGGGATGGGCGTTCGGGCTACACCTTC. Amino acids: CASSLYGTGDGRSGYTF.

This rearrangement joins TRBV15 to TRBJ2-2; D remains ambiguous. V was shortened by 5 bases and J by 3 bases, with 10 bases between the two germline ends. The CDR3 extends over 14 amino acids. Germline CDR1 is LNHNV and CDR2 is YYDKDF (reference sequence). The CDR3 here is CATSRSKDTGELFF. The CDR3 DNA is TGTGCCACCAGCCGGAGTAAGGACACCGGGGAGCTGTTTTTT. The whole variable domain, remainder taken from reference TRBV15 and TRBJ2-2, is DAMVIQNPRYQVTQFGKPVTLSCSQTLNHNVMYWYQQKSSQAPKLLFHYYDKDFNNEADTPDNFQSRRPNTSFCFLDIRSPGLGDTAMYLCATSRSKDTGELFFGEGSRLTVL.

J is TRBJ2-5 and V is TRBV9, with unresolved D. This CDR3 spans 13 amino acids. V was clipped by 0 bases and J by 2 bases, with 5 bases between them. Germline CDR1 reads SGDLS; CDR2 reads YYNGEE. The CDR3 DNA follows: TGTGCCAGCAGCGTAGGAGCGCAAGAGACCCAGTACTTC. Protein: CASSVGAQETQYF.

This clone was counted a single time. This chain links TRBV5-1 with TRBJ2-7; D unclear. V was shortened by 2 bases and J by 3 bases, with 9 bases between the two germline ends. Germline V gives CDR1 SGHRS, CDR2 YFSETQ. CDR3 size: 13 residues. The CDR3 is CASSFEPDYEQYF. DNA of the CDR3: TGCGCCAGCAGCTTTGAGCCCGACTACGAGCAGTACTTC.